This T cell receptor beta chain was recovered during a study of blood T cells in healthy people across ages. General observations from the study: Long-lived donors exceeded aged donors in naive CD4+ cells and diversity.

For the second PCR, which ran for roughly 6 to 11 cycles, a sample-barcoded 5' primer and a J-beta primer mix were used. Each CDR3 protein gets one entry after TCRdb re-called the 5' RACE reads with MiXCR. Among some 1,800,000 distinct CDR3 sequences listed, about 39% were seen once. From germline, CDR1 is MNHEY and CDR2 SVGEGT. V dropped 7 bases and J dropped 2; count of bases not matched to a gene: 9. This CDR3 spans 15 amino acids. This clonotype appeared a few times. Its matching antigen is unknown. Material for sequencing was blood. This clonotype was obtained from a human donor in good health. The V and J genes are TRBV6-2 or TRBV6-3 and TRBJ2-3; the match to TRBD2 covers 7 bases. CDR3 residues: CASTEASGNTDTQYF. CDR3 DNA: TGTGCCAGCACTGAGGCTAGCGGCAACACAGATACGCAGTATTTT.